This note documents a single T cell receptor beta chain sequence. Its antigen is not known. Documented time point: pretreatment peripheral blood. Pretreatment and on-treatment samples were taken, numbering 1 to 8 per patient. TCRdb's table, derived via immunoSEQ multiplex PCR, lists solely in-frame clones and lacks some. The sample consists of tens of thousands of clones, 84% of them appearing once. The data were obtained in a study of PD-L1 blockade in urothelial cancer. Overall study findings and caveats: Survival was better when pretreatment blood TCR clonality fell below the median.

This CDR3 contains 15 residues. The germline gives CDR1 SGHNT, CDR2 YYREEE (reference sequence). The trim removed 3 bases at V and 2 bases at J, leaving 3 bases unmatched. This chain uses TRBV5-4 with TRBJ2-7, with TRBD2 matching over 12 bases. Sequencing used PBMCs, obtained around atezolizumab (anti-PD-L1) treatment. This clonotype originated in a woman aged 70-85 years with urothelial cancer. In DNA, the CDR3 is TGTGCCAGCAGCTCAACTAGCGGGAGGCCCTACGAGCAGTACTTC. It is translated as CASSSTSGRPYEQYF.